This paragraph reports one T cell receptor beta chain. Its antigen is unidentified. The data belong to a study of cytomegalovirus exposure and HLA in healthy donors. General observations from the study: Associated with cytomegalovirus, according to the listing, were approximately 160 TCR beta chains.

Germline loops: CDR1 SNHLY, CDR2 FYNNEI. V lost 7 bases and J lost 7; bases outside the gene matches: 12. There are 14 residues in the CDR3. This PCR relied on a set of 60 Vbeta primers and 13 Jbeta primers. Profiled with immunoSEQ multiplex PCR; TCRdb holds only in-frame clones, not every one. The sample contains under 200,000 clones, roughly 80% of which appear only once. This chain connects TRBV2 to TRBJ1-2, with TRBD1 identical over 7 bases. This clonotype originated in a woman between 45 and 65 years old in good health and CMV-seropositive. Sequenced input: PBMCs. This CDR3 reads CASKFTGTDTGYTF. CDR3 coding DNA: TGTGCCAGCAAGTTCACCGGGACAGACACTGGCTACACCTTC.